The T cell receptor (beta chain) under discussion was sequenced for a study of cytomegalovirus exposure and HLA in healthy donors. Study observations and caveats: Subsequent analysis found a tendency for first-cohort TCR clusters to co-occur within the 90 to 150 validation repertoires. There were about 160 TCR beta chains listed as cytomegalovirus-associated. Most TCR sequences showed up rarely, but some public TCRs showed up in many donors.

The donors were part of the validation cohort of 120 subjects. That cohort was separate from the first cohort, which comprised 700 or so subjects. The table lists this clone with a count of one. The antigen is undetermined. The ends lost 6 bases at V and 1 base at J; junction bases unmatched: 5. The CDR3 is made up of 14 amino acids. The germline CDR1 and CDR2 sequences are MNHNS and SASEGT. Measured with immunoSEQ multiplex PCR; TCRdb has only the in-frame clones, and not every one. The sample lists approximately 150,000 clones, around 90% seen once, with 3.5% to 5.5% in the top ten. Sequences were obtained from PBMCs. The receptor was derived from a man between 18 and 29 years old in good health and CMV-seropositive. The rearrangement links TRBV6-1 to TRBJ1-1; 7 bases are a match to TRBD1. As DNA, the CDR3 is TGTGCCAGCAGCCGAGGGGGCCCGAACACTGAAGCTTTCTTT. Its protein is CASSRGGPNTEAFF.